The next 18 T cell receptor beta chains were all read from a single sample in a study of immune heterogeneity within non-small cell lung tumors. TCR beta CDR3 was amplified by multiplex PCR, first round nine to eleven cycles, 32 V and 13 J primers. TCRdb reprocessed the multiplex PCR reads via MiXCR and lists one record per CDR3 protein. Of 20,000 to 25,000 distinct CDR3 sequences listed, about 30% are singletons. The template for each sample was 450 to 750 ng of genomic DNA, which had been extracted from bulk tumor tissue. Far-apart biopsies, several per primary tumor, were taken during surgery. Each patient presented with untreated, newly diagnosed non-small cell lung cancer and received curative surgery. Material: lung tumor tissue. The receptor source for this set is a middle-aged man with non-small cell lung cancer.

The rearrangement uses TRBV6-1 and TRBJ1-1; D might be TRBD1 (6 bases). CDR1 MNHNS and CDR2 SASEGT come from the germline V gene. The CDR3 has 13 residues. V was shortened by 6 bases and J by 3 bases, with 11 bases between the two germline ends. The CDR3 DNA sequence: TGTGCCAGCAGGGAGAGGGGGGACACTGAAGCTTTCTTT. Protein: CASRERGDTEAFF.

This clonotype was seen repeatedly, ten times or more. The CDR3 coding sequence is TGTGCCAGCAGTGAAGGGTGGAGGGCGGTCACAGATACGCAGTATTTT. This sequence encodes CASSEGWRAVTDTQYF. This chain links TRBV6-1 with TRBJ2-3; perhaps TRBD2 as D (6 bases). The CDR3 contains 16 residues. Trimming took 1 base from V and 2 from J, leaving 13 bases between them. The germline V gene has CDR1 MNHNS and CDR2 SASEGT.

As regards this clonotype: An end of the junction differs from the germline gene, which may be a read error. The genes are TRBV18 and TRBJ2-7, with D hard to call. This CDR3 is 12 amino acids long. In germline, CDR1 is KGHSH, CDR2 LQKENI. CDR3 protein: CASSSGSYEQHF. The CDR3 DNA reads TGTGCCAGCTCATCGGGCAGCTACGAGCAGCACTTC.

This clonotype has ten or more counts. The chain uses TRBV30 and TRBJ2-2; 10 nucleotides match TRBD1. V shed 3 bases, J shed 4 bases, and the junction held 5 bases outside the gene matches. From germline, CDR1 is GTSNPN and CDR2 SVGIG (reference sequence). CDR3 length equals 15 residues. CDR3 sequence reads: CAWRSGTGVTGELFF. CDR3 in DNA: TGTGCCTGGAGATCCGGGACAGGGGTCACCGGGGAGCTGTTTTTT.

This clonotype counts as medium-sized (0.01 to 0.1%). The chain combines TRBV2 with TRBJ1-5; D uncertain. This CDR3 region has 13 residues. Germline loops: CDR1 SNHLY, CDR2 FYNNEI. V dropped 6 bases and J dropped 2 bases, with 8 bases sitting between them. CDR3 nucleotides: TGTGCCAGCAGAGGTGAGGGCAATCAGCCCCAGCATTTT. Translating gives CASRGEGNQPQHF.

The chain has TRBV7-8 and TRBJ1-2, with D uncertain. The CDR3 consists of 14 residues. Trimming took 5 bases from V and 4 from J, leaving 14 bases between them. The germline V gene encodes CDR1 SGHVS and CDR2 FQNEAQ. The CDR3 bases are TGTGCCAGCAGCAATGCCCAGGCCTTCTATGGCTACACCTTC. It encodes CASSNAQAFYGYTF.

By sample share, this clonotype is medium-sized (0.01 to 0.1%). The V gene is TRBV2, the J gene TRBJ2-7; 8 nucleotides line up with TRBD2. The germline V gene encodes CDR1 SNHLY and CDR2 FYNNEI. V lost 6 bases, J lost 9 bases, and 4 bases stayed unmatched. The CDR3 contains 11 residues. CDR3 amino acids: CASRTSARQYF. DNA of the CDR3: TGTGCCAGCAGGACTAGCGCGAGGCAGTACTTC.

The table lists this clonotype with a few counts. The V and J genes are TRBV6-1 and TRBJ2-2; D is ambiguous. The length of the CDR3 is 12 residues. Germline assignment: CDR1 MNHNS and CDR2 SASEGT. The V and J ends lost 4 bases and 7 bases respectively, with 7 bases between them. The DNA of the CDR3 is TGTGCCAGCAGTGGGTGGGTCGGGGAGCTGTTTTTT. Its translation: CASSGWVGELFF.

This clonotype is termed medium-sized. This sequence joins TRBV6-2 or TRBV6-3 and TRBJ2-1, with unresolved D. The CDR3 runs 12 residues. Between the trimmed V and J ends, which lost 2 bases and 6 bases, there was a span of 5 bases. Germline lookup yields CDR1 MNHEY and CDR2 SVGEGT. This CDR3 reads CASSYATNEQFF. Here the CDR3 DNA reads TGTGCCAGCAGTTACGCGACCAATGAGCAGTTCTTC.

To note about this clonotype: This clone may be a read error of a much larger clone one base away. The chain joins TRBV24-1 to TRBJ1-2; 9 positions agree with TRBD1. CDR3 length: 14 amino acids. Looked up from germline, CDR1 is KGHDR and CDR2 is SFDVKD. The CDR3 reads CSTSDRGQGWGYTF. The CDR3 nucleotides are TGTTCCACCAGTGATCGGGGACAGGGCTGGGGCTACACCTTC.

This clonotype has only a few counts. The genes are TRBV7-3 and TRBJ2-2; D is unclear. CDR3 length equals 14 residues. Germline values: CDR1 SGHTA, CDR2 FQGTGA. V shed 5 bases and J shed 7 bases, with 14 bases lying between them. The CDR3 sequence is CASSQQTQGGELFF. The CDR3 DNA reads as TGTGCCAGCAGCCAACAGACCCAAGGCGGGGAGCTGTTTTTT.

This clonotype has only a few counts. V gene TRBV7-2 combines with J gene TRBJ1-6; the match to TRBD1 covers 8 bases. The V gene end was trimmed by 6 bases and the J gene end by 0 bases; junction bases not matched to a gene: 4. The germline gives CDR1 SGHTA, CDR2 FQGNSA. The CDR3 runs 16 residues. Written as DNA, the CDR3 is TGTGCCAGCAGTCGGGACAGGAGCTCCTATAATTCACCCCTCCACTTT. This encodes CASSRDRSSYNSPLHF.

This clonotype was observed a single time. A much larger clone lies one base from this, so it may be a read error. The chain employs TRBV9 and TRBJ2-3; 8 bases match TRBD2. V dropped 8 bases and J dropped 6; count of bases not matched to a gene: 14. The CDR3 runs to 15 residues. Germline V lookup: CDR1 SGDLS, CDR2 YYNGEE. CDR3 bases: TGTGCCAGAAGCACCCGCCCGGGAGGGTTCGATACGCAGTATTTT. As protein: CARSTRPGGFDTQYF.

Turning to this clonotype: A single base separates this from a much larger clone, so it may be a read error. V gene TRBV19 combines with J gene TRBJ1-4; weak D call: TRBD1 (5 bases). The CDR3 is 13 residues long. CDR1 is LNHDA and CDR2 is SQIVND in the germline V gene (reference sequence). V lost 7 bases, J lost 8 bases, and 14 bases lay in between. CDR3 nucleotide sequence: TGTGCCAGTATTATGATGGGGGGGGAAAAACTGTTTTTT. Protein: CASIMMGGEKLFF.

On this clonotype: This clone may be a read error of a much larger clone one base away. This chain joins TRBV2 and TRBJ2-7, with 7 nucleotides matching TRBD2. The CDR3 contains 14 residues. Trimming took 8 bases from V and 0 from J; bases not matched to a gene: 7. Germline V CDR1 and CDR2: SNHLY, FYNNEI. The CDR3 DNA is TGTGCCAGCGGGCTAGCGGCCTCCTCCTACGAGCAGTACTTC. Translated: CASGLAASSYEQYF.

The chain joins TRBV19 to TRBJ2-1; 8 nucleotides agree with TRBD2. V shed 7 bases and J 12 bases; nucleotides not matched to a gene: 14. This CDR3 is built from 14 residues. CDR1 is LNHDA, CDR2 SQIVND, per germline (reference sequence). The CDR3 loop is CASTSNGLAGMQFF. The CDR3 DNA reads as TGTGCCAGTACCTCAAATGGACTAGCAGGGATGCAGTTCTTC.

This clonotype was counted at least ten times. The rearrangement uses TRBV5-1 and TRBJ2-7, with TRBD1 matching 10 bases. The CDR3 extends over 15 amino acids. Germline V lookup: CDR1 SGHRS, CDR2 YFSETQ. The ends lost 0 bases at V and 4 bases at J; junction bases unmatched: 4. The CDR3 nucleotides are TGCGCCAGCAGCTTGGGTCGGGGACAGGGGTACGAGCAGTACTTC. Protein: CASSLGRGQGYEQYF.

This clonotype has at least ten counts. The chain carries TRBV7-8 and TRBJ2-7; 11 bases are shared with TRBD2. J gave up 4 bases and V 6 bases, and 20 bases lay outside the gene matches. The CDR3 spans 19 residues. CDR1 and CDR2 from the germline V gene are SGHVS and FQNEAQ. The CDR3 region has the DNA TGTGCCAGCAGTCTTTCTAGCGGGAGGCCCGGCGGGACACAATACGAGCAGTACTTC. Translated: CASSLSSGRPGGTQYEQYF.